These T cell receptor beta chains were read from a single sample in a study of shared clonotypes between healthy human individuals. The repertoire was sequenced with immunoSEQ multiplex PCR; TCRdb's copy has only in-frame clones and lacks some. The sample lists a few hundred thousand clones, roughly 85% occurring once. Sequenced sample: PBMCs. The receptor set was obtained from a woman in her thirties or forties in good health. Some clones in this sample may be carry-over from other donors' samples. Both conserved end residues are part of each CDR3. The D gene is left open where the match is weak. A row's size may be missing; if present it is once, few, many or a size class.

CASSLGRDNEQFF	TGTGCCAGCAGCTTAGGCCGGGACAATGAGCAGTTCTTC	-	-	TRBV7-2	TRBJ2-1
CASSALGGYGYTF	TGTGCCAGCAGCGCCCTGGGGGGGTACGGCTACACCTTC	-	-	TRBV28	TRBJ1-2
CASSLVLAGTYEQYF	TGCGCCAGCAGCTTGGTCCTAGCGGGCACCTACGAGCAGTACTTC	-	TRBD2	TRBV5-1	TRBJ2-7
CASSRWGLAGGGTGELFF	TGTGCCAGCAGTCGGTGGGGACTAGCGGGAGGTGGGACCGGGGAGCTGTTTTTT	-	TRBD2	TRBV7-3	TRBJ2-2
CASSLDGRRYEQYF	TGTGCCAGCAGCTTAGATGGCAGGCGCTACGAGCAGTACTTC	once	-	TRBV7-2	TRBJ2-7
CASSLRQSTDTQYF	TGTGCCAGCAGCTTAAGACAGAGCACAGATACGCAGTATTTT	-	-	TRBV7-3	TRBJ2-3
CASSPIVGKLFF	TGCGCCAGCAGCCCCATTGTAGGAAAACTGTTTTTT	few	-	TRBV23-1	TRBJ1-4
CASAHRPFSGSYNEQFF	TGTGCCAGCGCACACCGACCTTTTAGCGGTTCCTACAATGAGCAGTTCTTC	-	-	TRBV11-2	TRBJ2-1
CASRGQMNAGELFF	TGTGCCAGCAGAGGACAGATGAACGCCGGGGAGCTGTTTTTT	once	-	TRBV2	TRBJ2-2
CASSATHEEQYF	TGTGCCAGCAGCGCCACTCATGAGGAGCAGTACTTC	-	-	TRBV7-2	TRBJ2-7
CASSAGLAQETQYF	TGTGCCAGCAGCGCGGGACTAGCGCAAGAGACCCAGTACTTC	-	TRBD2	TRBV9	TRBJ2-5
CASTTYPGSQETQYF	TGTGCCAGCACTACCTACCCGGGTTCTCAAGAGACCCAGTACTTC	once	-	TRBV6-4	TRBJ2-5
CASSLGDFSGNTIYF	TGTGCCAGCAGCTTAGGTGACTTCTCTGGAAACACCATATATTTT	many	-	TRBV11-2	TRBJ1-3
CASSWDRVYQETQYF	TGTGCCAGCAGTTGGGACAGGGTGTACCAAGAGACCCAGTACTTC	-	TRBD1	TRBV2	TRBJ2-5
CASRKWEQETQYF	TGTGCCAGCAGGAAGTGGGAGCAAGAGACCCAGTACTTC	-	-	TRBV6-5	TRBJ2-5
CASSVSTDSSYEQYF	TGTGCCAGCAGCGTCTCTACGGACTCATCCTACGAGCAGTACTTC	once	-	TRBV6-1	TRBJ2-7
CASSQAVSGSSYNEQFF	TGTGCCAGCAGCCAGGCTGTTAGCGGGAGCTCCTACAATGAGCAGTTCTTC	-	TRBD2	TRBV14	TRBJ2-1
CASSLTGGPDNEQFF	TGTGCCAGCAGCTTAACTGGGGGGCCCGACAATGAGCAGTTCTTC	-	-	TRBV7-3	TRBJ2-1
CASRHTGGSSYNEQFF	TGTGCCAGCAGGCACACTGGGGGGAGTTCTTACAATGAGCAGTTCTTC	-	-	TRBV7-9	TRBJ2-1
CATSSLRQGGTDTQYF	TGTGCCACCAGCAGCTTACGACAGGGGGGCACAGATACGCAGTATTTT	-	TRBD1	TRBV15	TRBJ2-3
CASSLEGQGPGELFF	TGCGCCAGCTCCTTGGAGGGACAGGGCCCCGGGGAGCTGTTTTTT	-	TRBD1	TRBV5-1	TRBJ2-2
CATSSSGQETQYF	TGTGCCACCAGCAGTTCGGGGCAAGAGACCCAGTACTTC	-	-	TRBV15	TRBJ2-5
CAWSVMGAAEKLFF	TGTGCCTGGAGTGTAATGGGGGCGGCTGAAAAACTGTTTTTT	-	-	TRBV30	TRBJ1-4
CASSAPLASYNEQFF	TGTGCCAGCTCCGCGCCTTTGGCGAGTTACAATGAGCAGTTCTTC	-	-	TRBV18	TRBJ2-1
CSVELGTSENYEQYF	TGCAGCGTTGAGCTCGGTACTAGCGAGAACTACGAGCAGTACTTC	-	TRBD2	TRBV29-1	TRBJ2-7
CASSQEGQASEKLFF	TGTGCCAGCAGCCAAGAGGGCCAGGCGAGTGAAAAACTGTTTTTT	-	-	TRBV7-6	TRBJ1-4
CASSQERDGSYEQYF	TGTGCCAGCAGCCAAGAGCGGGACGGATCCTACGAGCAGTACTTC	-	-	TRBV4-2	TRBJ2-7
CAVKGGNTGELFF	TGTGCCGTGAAGGGGGGGAACACCGGGGAGCTGTTTTTT	-	-	TRBV28	TRBJ2-2
CASSPRGRATNEKLFF	TGTGCCAGCAGTCCCAGGGGGCGAGCTACTAATGAAAAACTGTTTTTT	-	TRBD1	TRBV6-6	TRBJ1-4
CASSQADRGSVGNTIYF	TGTGCCAGCAGCCAAGCCGACAGGGGGTCGGTTGGAAACACCATATATTTT	-	TRBD1	TRBV4-2	TRBJ1-3
CASSLAQGWEQFF	TGCGCCAGCAGCTTGGCCCAGGGGTGGGAGCAGTTCTTC	once	-	TRBV5-1	TRBJ2-1
CASSDPDRGVKETQYF	TGTGCCAGCAGTGACCCAGATAGGGGGGTTAAGGAGACCCAGTACTTC	-	-	TRBV6-4	TRBJ2-5
CASSYSQTGGTQYF	TGTGCCAGCAGTTACTCTCAAACCGGGGGGACCCAGTACTTC	few	-	TRBV6-6	TRBJ2-5
CASSQQGSEETQYF	TGTGCCAGCAGCCAACAGGGCTCCGAAGAGACCCAGTACTTC	few	-	TRBV2	TRBJ2-5